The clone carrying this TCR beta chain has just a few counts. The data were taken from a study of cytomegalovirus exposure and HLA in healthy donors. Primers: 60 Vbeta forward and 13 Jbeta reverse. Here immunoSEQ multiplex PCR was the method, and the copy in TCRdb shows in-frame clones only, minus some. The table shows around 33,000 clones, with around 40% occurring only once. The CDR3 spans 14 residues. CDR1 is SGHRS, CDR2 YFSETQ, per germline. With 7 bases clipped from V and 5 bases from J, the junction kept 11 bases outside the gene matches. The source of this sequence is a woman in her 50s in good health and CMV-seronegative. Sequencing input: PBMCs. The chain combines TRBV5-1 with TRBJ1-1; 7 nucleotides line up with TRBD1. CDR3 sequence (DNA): TGCGCCAGCTCACCCACAGGGGTCGGGACTGAAGCTTTCTTT. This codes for CASSPTGVGTEAFF.